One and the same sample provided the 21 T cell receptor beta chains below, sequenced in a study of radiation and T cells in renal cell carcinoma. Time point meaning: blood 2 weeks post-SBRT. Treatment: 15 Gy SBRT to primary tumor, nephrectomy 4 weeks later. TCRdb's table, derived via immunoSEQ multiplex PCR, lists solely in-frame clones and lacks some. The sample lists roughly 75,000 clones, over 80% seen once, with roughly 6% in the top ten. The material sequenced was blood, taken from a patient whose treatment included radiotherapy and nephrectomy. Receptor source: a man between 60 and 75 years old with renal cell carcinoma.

The CDR3 sequence: CASSAGTGRDTQYF. The CDR3 DNA reads TGCGCCAGCAGCGCCGGGACAGGGAGGGATACGCAGTATTTT. This rearrangement joins TRBV5-1 to TRBJ2-3; TRBD1 matches 9 bases. The trim removed 4 bases at V and 6 bases at J, leaving 6 bases unmatched. Germline-derived CDR1 and CDR2 are SGHRS and YFSETQ. The length of the CDR3 is 14 residues.

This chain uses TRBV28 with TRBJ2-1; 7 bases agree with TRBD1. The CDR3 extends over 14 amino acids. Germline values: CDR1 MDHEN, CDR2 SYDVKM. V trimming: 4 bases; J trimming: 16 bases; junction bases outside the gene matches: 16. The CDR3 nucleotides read TGTGCCAGCAGTTCCGAAACGACGGGACAGCAAATCTTCTTC. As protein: CASSSETTGQQIFF.

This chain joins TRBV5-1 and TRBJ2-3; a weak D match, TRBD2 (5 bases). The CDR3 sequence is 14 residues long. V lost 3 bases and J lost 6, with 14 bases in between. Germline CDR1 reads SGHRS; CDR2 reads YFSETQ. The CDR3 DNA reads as TGCGCCAGCAGCTGGGGTCTTAGCGCGGATACGCAGTATTTT. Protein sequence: CASSWGLSADTQYF.

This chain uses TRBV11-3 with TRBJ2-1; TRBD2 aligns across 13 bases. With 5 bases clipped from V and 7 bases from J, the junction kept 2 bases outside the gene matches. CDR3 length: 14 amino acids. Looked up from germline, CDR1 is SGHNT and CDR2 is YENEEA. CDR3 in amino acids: CASSRGLAGNEQFF. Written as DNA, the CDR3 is TGTGCCAGCAGCCGGGGACTAGCGGGAAATGAGCAGTTCTTC.

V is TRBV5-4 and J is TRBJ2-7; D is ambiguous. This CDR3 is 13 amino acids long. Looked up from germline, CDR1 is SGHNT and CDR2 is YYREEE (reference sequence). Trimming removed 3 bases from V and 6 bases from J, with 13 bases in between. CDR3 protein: CASSSLLKGEQYF. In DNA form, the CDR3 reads TGTGCCAGCAGCTCCTTATTAAAGGGCGAGCAGTACTTC.

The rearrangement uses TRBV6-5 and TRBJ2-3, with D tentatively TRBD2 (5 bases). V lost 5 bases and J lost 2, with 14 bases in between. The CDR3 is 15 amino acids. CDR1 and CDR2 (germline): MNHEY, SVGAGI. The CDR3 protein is CASSAGEVNTDTQYF. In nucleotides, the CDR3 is TGTGCCAGCAGTGCGGGTGAGGTTAACACAGATACGCAGTATTTT.

The CDR3 protein is CASSQVGSGPSGANVLTF. For the CDR3, the DNA is TGCGCCAGCAGCCAAGTCGGCAGTGGCCCATCTGGGGCCAACGTCCTGACTTTC. This chain joins TRBV4-1 and TRBJ2-6, with D uncertain. Germline V CDR1 and CDR2: MGHRA, YSYEKL. The length of the CDR3 is 18 residues. Trimming left V 1 base short and J 1 base short, with 14 bases between.

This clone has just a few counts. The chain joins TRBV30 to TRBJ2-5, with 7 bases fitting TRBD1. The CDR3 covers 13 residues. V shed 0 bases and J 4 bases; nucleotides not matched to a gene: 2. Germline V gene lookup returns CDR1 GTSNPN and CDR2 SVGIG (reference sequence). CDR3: CAWSVQGRETQYF. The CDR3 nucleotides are TGTGCCTGGAGTGTACAGGGGAGAGAGACCCAGTACTTC. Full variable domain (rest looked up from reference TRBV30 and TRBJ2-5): SQTIHQWPATLVQPVGSPLSLECTVEGTSNPNLYWYRQAAGRGLQLLFYSVGIGQISSEVPQNLSASRPQDRQFILSSKKLLLSDSGFYLCAWSVQGRETQYFGPGTRLLVL.

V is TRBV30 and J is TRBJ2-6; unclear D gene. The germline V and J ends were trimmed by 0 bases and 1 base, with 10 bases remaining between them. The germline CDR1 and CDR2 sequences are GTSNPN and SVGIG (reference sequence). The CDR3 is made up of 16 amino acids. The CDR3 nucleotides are TGTGCCTGGAGTGTAAGGTCTGGATCTGGGGCCAACGTCCTGACTTTC. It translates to CAWSVRSGSGANVLTF.

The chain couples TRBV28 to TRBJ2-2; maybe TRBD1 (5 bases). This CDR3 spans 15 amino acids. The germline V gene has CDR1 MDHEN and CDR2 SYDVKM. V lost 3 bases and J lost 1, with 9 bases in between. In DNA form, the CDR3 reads TGTGCCAGCAGTTTCGCGACAGAGAACACCGGGGAGCTGTTTTTT. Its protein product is CASSFATENTGELFF.

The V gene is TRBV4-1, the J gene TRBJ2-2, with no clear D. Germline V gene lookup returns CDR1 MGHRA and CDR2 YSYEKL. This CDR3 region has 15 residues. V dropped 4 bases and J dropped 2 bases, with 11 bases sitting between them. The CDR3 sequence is CASSPAWPNTGELFF. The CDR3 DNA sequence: TGCGCCAGCAGCCCGGCTTGGCCCAACACCGGGGAGCTGTTTTTT.

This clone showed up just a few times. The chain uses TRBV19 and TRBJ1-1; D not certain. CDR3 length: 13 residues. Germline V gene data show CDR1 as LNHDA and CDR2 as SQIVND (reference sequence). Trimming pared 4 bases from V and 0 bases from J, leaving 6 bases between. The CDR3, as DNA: TGTGCCAGTAGTACTCCCATGAACACTGAAGCTTTCTTT. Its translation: CASSTPMNTEAFF. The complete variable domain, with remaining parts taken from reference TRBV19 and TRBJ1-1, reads DGGITQSPKYLFRKEGQNVTLSCEQNLNHDAMYWYRQDPGQGLRLIYYSQIVNDFQKGDIAEGYSVSREKKESFPLTVTSAQKNPTAFYLCASSTPMNTEAFFGQGTRLTVV.

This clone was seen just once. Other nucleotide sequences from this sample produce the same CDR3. In DNA, the CDR3 is TGCGCCAGCAGTGAGGGACGGTTGGATCTCTACGAGCAGTACTTC. Its protein is CASSEGRLDLYEQYF. The chain has TRBV10-2 and TRBJ2-7; D is unclear. The germline V and J ends were trimmed by 2 bases and 3 bases, with 14 bases remaining between them. Per germline, CDR1 WSHSY and CDR2 SAAADI. The CDR3 is 15 amino acids.

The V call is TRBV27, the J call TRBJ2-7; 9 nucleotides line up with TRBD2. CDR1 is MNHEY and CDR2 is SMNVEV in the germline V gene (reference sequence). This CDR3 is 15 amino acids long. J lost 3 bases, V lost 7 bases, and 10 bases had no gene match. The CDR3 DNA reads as TGTGCCAGCATGGCTAGCGGGGCGCGGGGCTACGAGCAGTACTTC. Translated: CASMASGARGYEQYF.

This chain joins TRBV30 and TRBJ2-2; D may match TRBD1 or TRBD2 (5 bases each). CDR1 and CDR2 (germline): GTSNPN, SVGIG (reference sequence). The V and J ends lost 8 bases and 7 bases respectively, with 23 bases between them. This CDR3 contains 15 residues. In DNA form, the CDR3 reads TGTGCCATCCCGGGTACGGGGCAGGGTGGCGGGGAGCTGTTTTTT. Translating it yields CAIPGTGQGGGELFF.

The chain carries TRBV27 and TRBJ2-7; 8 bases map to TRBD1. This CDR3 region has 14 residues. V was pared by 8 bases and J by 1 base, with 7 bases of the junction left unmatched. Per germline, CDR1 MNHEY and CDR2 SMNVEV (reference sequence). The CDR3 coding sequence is TGTGCCAGCGGGACAGGACAGCCTTCCTACGAGCAGTACTTC. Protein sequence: CASGTGQPSYEQYF.

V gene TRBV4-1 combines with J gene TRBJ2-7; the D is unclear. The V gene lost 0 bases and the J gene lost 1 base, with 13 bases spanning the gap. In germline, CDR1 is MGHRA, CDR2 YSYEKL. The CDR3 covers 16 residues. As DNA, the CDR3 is TGCGCCAGCAGCCAAGAAGTGGGTAGTATTTCCTACGAGCAGTACTTC. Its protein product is CASSQEVGSISYEQYF.

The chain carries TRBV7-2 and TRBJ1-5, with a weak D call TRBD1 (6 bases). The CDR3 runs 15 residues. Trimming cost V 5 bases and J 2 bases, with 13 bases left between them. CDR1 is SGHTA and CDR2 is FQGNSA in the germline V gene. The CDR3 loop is CASSPQPGGNQPQHF. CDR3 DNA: TGTGCCAGCAGCCCCCAACCAGGGGGCAATCAGCCCCAGCATTTT.

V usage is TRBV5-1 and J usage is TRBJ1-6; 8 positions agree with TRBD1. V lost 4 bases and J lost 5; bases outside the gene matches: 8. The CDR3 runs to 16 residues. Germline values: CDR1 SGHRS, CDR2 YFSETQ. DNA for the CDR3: TGCGCCAGCAGCACGTCGACAGGGGTCGATAATTCACCCCTCCACTTT. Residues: CASSTSTGVDNSPLHF.

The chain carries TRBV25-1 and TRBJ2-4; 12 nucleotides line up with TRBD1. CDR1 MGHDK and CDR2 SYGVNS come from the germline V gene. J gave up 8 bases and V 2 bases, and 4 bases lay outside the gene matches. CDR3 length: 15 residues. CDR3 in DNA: TGTGCCAGCAGTGAACGGGACAGGGGGCTGGACATTCAGTACTTC. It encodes CASSERDRGLDIQYF.

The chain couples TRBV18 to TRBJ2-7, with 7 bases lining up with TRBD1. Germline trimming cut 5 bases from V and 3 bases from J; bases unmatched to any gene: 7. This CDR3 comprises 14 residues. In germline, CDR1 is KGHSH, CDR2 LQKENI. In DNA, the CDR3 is TGTGCCAGCTCATGGGGAGACAGGGTCTACGAGCAGTACTTC. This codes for CASSWGDRVYEQYF.